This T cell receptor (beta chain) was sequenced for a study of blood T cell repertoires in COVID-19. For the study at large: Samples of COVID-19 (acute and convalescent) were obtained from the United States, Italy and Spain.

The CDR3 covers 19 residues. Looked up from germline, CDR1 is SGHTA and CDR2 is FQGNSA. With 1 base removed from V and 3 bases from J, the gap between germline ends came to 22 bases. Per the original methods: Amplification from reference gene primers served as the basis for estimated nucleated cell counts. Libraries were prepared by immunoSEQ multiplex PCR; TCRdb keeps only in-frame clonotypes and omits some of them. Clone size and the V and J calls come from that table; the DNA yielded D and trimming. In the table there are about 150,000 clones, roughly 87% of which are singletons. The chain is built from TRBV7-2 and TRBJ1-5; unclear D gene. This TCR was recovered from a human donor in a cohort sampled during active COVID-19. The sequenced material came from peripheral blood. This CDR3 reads CASSLEDWSDLGNNQPQHF. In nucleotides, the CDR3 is TGTGCCAGCAGCTTAGAGGACTGGTCTGATTTGGGGAACAATCAGCCCCAGCATTTT.